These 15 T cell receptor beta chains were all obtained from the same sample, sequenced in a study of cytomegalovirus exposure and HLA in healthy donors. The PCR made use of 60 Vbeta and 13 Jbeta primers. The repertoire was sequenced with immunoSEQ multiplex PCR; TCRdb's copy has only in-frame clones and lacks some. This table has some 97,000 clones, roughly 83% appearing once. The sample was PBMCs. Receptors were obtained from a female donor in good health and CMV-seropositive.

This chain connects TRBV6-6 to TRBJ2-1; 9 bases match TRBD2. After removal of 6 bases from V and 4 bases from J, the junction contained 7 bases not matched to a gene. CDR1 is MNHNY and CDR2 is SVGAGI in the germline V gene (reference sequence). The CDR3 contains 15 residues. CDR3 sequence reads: CASRPLAGNYNEQFF. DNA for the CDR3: TGTGCCAGCAGGCCCCTAGCGGGGAATTACAATGAGCAGTTCTTC.

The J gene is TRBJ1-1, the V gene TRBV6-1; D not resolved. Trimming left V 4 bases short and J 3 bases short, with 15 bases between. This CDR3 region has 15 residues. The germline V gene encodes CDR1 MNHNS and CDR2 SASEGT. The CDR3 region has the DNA TGTGCCAGCAGTGCGGGGAGGCGGTGGGACACTGAAGCTTTCTTT. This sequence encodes CASSAGRRWDTEAFF.

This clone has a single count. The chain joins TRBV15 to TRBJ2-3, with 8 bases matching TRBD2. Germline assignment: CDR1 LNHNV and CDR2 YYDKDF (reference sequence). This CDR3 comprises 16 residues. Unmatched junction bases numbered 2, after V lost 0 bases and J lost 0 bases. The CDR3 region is CATSRESGGSTDTQYF. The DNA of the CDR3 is TGTGCCACCAGCAGAGAAAGCGGGGGCAGCACAGATACGCAGTATTTT.

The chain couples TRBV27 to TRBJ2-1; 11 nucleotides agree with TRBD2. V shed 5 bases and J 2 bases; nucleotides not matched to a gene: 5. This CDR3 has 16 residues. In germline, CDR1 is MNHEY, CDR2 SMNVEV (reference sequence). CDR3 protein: CASSPGTSGTYNEQFF. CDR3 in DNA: TGTGCCAGCAGTCCAGGGACTAGCGGTACCTACAATGAGCAGTTCTTC.

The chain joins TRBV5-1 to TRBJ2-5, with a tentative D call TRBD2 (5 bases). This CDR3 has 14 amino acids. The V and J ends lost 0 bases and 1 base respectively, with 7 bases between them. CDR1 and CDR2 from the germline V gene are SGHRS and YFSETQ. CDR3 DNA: TGCGCCAGCAGCTTGGGAGGGTTCCAAGAGACCCAGTACTTC. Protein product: CASSLGGFQETQYF.

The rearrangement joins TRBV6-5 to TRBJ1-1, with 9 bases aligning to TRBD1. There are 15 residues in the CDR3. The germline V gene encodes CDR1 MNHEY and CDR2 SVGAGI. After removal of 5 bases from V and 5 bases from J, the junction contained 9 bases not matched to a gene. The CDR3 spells CASSQQGAVRTEAFF. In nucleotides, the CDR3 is TGTGCCAGCAGTCAACAGGGGGCGGTTCGGACTGAAGCTTTCTTT.

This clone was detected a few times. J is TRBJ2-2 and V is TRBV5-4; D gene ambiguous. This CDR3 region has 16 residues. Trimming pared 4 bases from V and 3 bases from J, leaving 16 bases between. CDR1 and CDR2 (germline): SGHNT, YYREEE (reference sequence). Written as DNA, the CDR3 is TGTGCCAGCAGCGGGCAACAGCTGATCGACACCGGGGAGCTGTTTTTT. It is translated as CASSGQQLIDTGELFF.

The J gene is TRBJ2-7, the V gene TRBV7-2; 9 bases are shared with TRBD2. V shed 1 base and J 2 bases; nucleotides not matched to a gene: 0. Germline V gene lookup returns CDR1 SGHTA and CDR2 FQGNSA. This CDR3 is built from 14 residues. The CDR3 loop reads CASSLVAGAYEQYF. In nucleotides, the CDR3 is TGTGCCAGCAGCTTAGTAGCGGGGGCCTACGAGCAGTACTTC.

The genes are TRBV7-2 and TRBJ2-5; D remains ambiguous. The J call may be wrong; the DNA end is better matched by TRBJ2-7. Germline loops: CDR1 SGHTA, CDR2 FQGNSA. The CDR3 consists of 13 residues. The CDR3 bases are TGTGCCAGCAGCCACTCCCCGCCCTACGAGCAGTACTTC. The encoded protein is CASSHSPPYEQYF.

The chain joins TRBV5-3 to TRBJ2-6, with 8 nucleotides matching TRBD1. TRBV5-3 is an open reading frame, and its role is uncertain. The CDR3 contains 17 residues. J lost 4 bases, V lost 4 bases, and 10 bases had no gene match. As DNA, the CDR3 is TGTGCCAGAAGCGCACCTCGACAGGGGTTGGGGGCCAACGTCCTGACTTTC. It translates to CARSAPRQGLGANVLTF.

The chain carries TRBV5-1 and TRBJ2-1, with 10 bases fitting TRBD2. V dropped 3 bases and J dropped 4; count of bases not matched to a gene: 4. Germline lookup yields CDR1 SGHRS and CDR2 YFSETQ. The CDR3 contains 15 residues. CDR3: CASSSLAGEYNEQFF. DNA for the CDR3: TGCGCCAGCAGCTCCCTAGCGGGGGAGTACAATGAGCAGTTCTTC.

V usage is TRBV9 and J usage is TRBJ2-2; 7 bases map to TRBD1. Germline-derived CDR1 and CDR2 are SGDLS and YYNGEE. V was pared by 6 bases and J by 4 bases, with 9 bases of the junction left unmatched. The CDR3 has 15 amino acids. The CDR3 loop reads CASKHRDSPTGELFF. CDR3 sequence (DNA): TGTGCCAGCAAACACCGGGACAGCCCCACCGGGGAGCTGTTTTTT.

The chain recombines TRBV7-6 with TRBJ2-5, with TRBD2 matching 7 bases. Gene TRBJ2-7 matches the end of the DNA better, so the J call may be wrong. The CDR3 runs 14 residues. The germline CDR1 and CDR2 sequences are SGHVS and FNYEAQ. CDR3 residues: CASSSSAGRTEQYF. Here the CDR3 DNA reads TGTGCCAGCAGCTCGTCAGCGGGAAGGACCGAGCAGTACTTC.

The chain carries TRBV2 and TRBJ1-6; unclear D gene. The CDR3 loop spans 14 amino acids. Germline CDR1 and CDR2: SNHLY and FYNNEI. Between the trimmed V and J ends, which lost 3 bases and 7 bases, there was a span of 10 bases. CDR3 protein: CASSEAAANSPLHF. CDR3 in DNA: TGTGCCAGCAGTGAGGCAGCGGCAAATTCACCCCTCCACTTT. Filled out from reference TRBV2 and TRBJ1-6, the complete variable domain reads EPEVTQTPSHQVTQMGQEVILRCVPISNHLYFYWYRQILGQKVEFLVSFYNNEISEKSEIFDDQFSVERPDGSNFTLKIRSTKLEDSAMYFCASSEAAANSPLHFGNGTRLTVT.

CDR3 residues: CASSLSPPGSGSTDTQYF. CDR3 nucleotides: TGCGCCAGCAGCTTATCCCCCCCGGGGAGCGGGAGCACAGATACGCAGTATTTT. The chain couples TRBV5-1 to TRBJ2-3; the D gene is possibly TRBD2 (6 bases). The CDR3 is made up of 18 amino acids. The V end was cut by 2 bases, the J end by 0 bases, with 19 bases between. The V gene's germline CDR1 is SGHRS and CDR2 YFSETQ.